The 18 T cell receptor beta chains given below trace back to one sample, sequenced in a study of Ad26.COV2.S vaccination and SARS-CoV-2 variants. Libraries were prepared by immunoSEQ multiplex PCR; TCRdb keeps only in-frame clonotypes and omits some of them. The top ten clones hold 1.7% of a sample with around 500,000 clones, around 89% of them seen once. Treatment indicated: around 19 received Ad26.COV2.S at low or high dose, single or two shots; several received placebo; per-sample allocation not given. The study sampled participants on day 63 after the first vaccine or placebo injection. This sample comprised peripheral blood, obtained in a trial of Ad26.COV2.S vaccine versus placebo. The source is a person between 18 and 60 years old who received the Ad26.COV2.S COVID-19 vaccine or a placebo.

V is TRBV20-1 and J is TRBJ2-7, with a possible D match to TRBD2 (5 bases). This CDR3 region has 11 residues. Germline CDR1 and CDR2: DFQATT and SNEGSKA (reference sequence). The chain's CDR3 is CSGLKGDEQYF. The DNA of the CDR3 is TGCAGCGGCCTCAAGGGAGACGAGCAGTACTTC.

The V and J genes are TRBV29-1 and TRBJ2-7, with a weak D call TRBD2 (5 bases). Germline assignment: CDR1 SQVTM and CDR2 ANQGSEA. The CDR3 loop spans 11 amino acids. V was clipped by 4 bases and J by 5 bases, with 9 bases between them. CDR3 sequence (DNA): TGCAGCGTTGCCGGGGAGAACGAGCAGTACTTC. Amino acids: CSVAGENEQYF.

The rearrangement links TRBV27 to TRBJ2-7; weak D call: TRBD1 (6 bases). Germline CDR1 MNHEY, CDR2 SMNVEV (reference sequence). The length of the CDR3 is 18 residues. Trimming removed 3 bases from V and 3 bases from J, with 24 bases in between. The CDR3 DNA reads as TGTGCCAGCAGTTTGGGTTTAGGACAGACAAGATCCAACTACGAGCAGTACTTC. Translating gives CASSLGLGQTRSNYEQYF.

V gene TRBV9 combines with J gene TRBJ1-2; tentative D call: TRBD1 (6 bases). This CDR3 is built from 15 residues. The germline V and J ends were trimmed by 4 bases and 4 bases, with 17 bases remaining between them. Germline V CDR1 and CDR2: SGDLS, YYNGEE. CDR3 amino acids: CASSNPRKDSYGYTF. The CDR3 bases are TGTGCCAGCAGCAACCCCCGAAAGGACAGCTATGGCTACACCTTC.

This rearrangement joins TRBV9 to TRBJ2-5, with a possible D match to TRBD2 (5 bases). V was cut by 0 bases and J by 3 bases, with 12 bases left in between. Germline CDR1 is SGDLS and CDR2 is YYNGEE. The CDR3 spans 15 residues. The CDR3 region has the DNA TGTGCCAGCAGCGTAGCTTTGGGGAGTGAAGAGACCCAGTACTTC. Protein product: CASSVALGSEETQYF.

The chain uses TRBV11-2 and TRBJ2-1; 7 nucleotides agree with TRBD1. V shed 3 bases, J shed 2 bases, and the junction held 1 base outside the gene matches. The germline V gene encodes CDR1 SGHAT and CDR2 FQNNGV. The CDR3 is made up of 14 amino acids. The CDR3 region is CASSLGQTYNEQFF. The CDR3 DNA sequence: TGTGCCAGCAGCTTGGGACAGACCTACAATGAGCAGTTCTTC.

J is TRBJ1-2 and V is TRBV14; TRBD1 is a possible D gene (5 bases). The CDR3 has 19 amino acids. V was trimmed by 0 bases and J by 4 bases, leaving 24 bases between them. Looked up from germline, CDR1 is SGHDN and CDR2 is FVKESK. The CDR3 bases are TGTGCCAGCAGCCAAGATTCCCCCATAAGAAGGCAGGGAAGCTATGGCTACACCTTC. It codes for CASSQDSPIRRQGSYGYTF.

The genes are TRBV5-1 and TRBJ1-4; D gene unclear. CDR1 is SGHRS and CDR2 is YFSETQ in the germline V gene. Trimming took 0 bases from V and 7 from J, leaving 7 bases between them. The CDR3 runs to 13 residues. The CDR3 nucleotides read TGCGCCAGCAGCTTGGATCTGGGTGAAAAACTGTTTTTT. Its translation: CASSLDLGEKLFF.

This rearrangement joins TRBV7-8 to TRBJ2-2; TRBD1 matches 8 bases. CDR3 size: 16 residues. The germline CDR1 and CDR2 sequences are SGHVS and FQNEAQ. J lost 6 bases, V lost 2 bases, and 8 bases had no gene match. CDR3 nucleotide sequence: TGTGCCAGCAGCTTAAATTGGGCAGGGGGCCCCGGGGAGCTGTTTTTT. This translates into CASSLNWAGGPGELFF. Full variable domain (rest looked up from reference TRBV7-8 and TRBJ2-2): GAGVSQSPRYKVAKRGQDVALRCDPISGHVSLFWYQQALGQGPEFLTYFQNEAQLDKSGLPSDRFFAERPEGSVSTLKIQRTQQEDSAVYLCASSLNWAGGPGELFFGEGSRLTVL.

The chain employs TRBV15 and TRBJ1-1; 8 positions agree with TRBD1. The V and J ends lost 1 base and 4 bases, in that order; junction bases with no gene match: 2. The CDR3 covers 14 residues. Germline assignment: CDR1 LNHNV and CDR2 YYDKDF (reference sequence). The CDR3 coding sequence is TGTGCCACCAGCAGAGGAGACAGGGGCACTGAAGCTTTCTTT. It translates to CATSRGDRGTEAFF.

The chain carries TRBV11-2 and TRBJ2-1; D might be TRBD1 (5 bases). The CDR3 runs 12 residues. Germline V gene lookup returns CDR1 SGHAT and CDR2 FQNNGV. The ends were cut back, 3 bases at V and 13 bases at J, with 13 bases in the middle. Here the CDR3 DNA reads TGTGCCAGCAGCTTTTCCAGGGCAAAACAGTTCTTC. This translates into CASSFSRAKQFF.

The V call is TRBV29-1, the J call TRBJ1-1; 7 bases are shared with TRBD1. The length of the CDR3 is 13 residues. CDR1 SQVTM and CDR2 ANQGSEA come from the germline V gene. After removal of 6 bases from V and 0 bases from J, the junction contained 4 bases not matched to a gene. The chain's CDR3 is CSVRGQMNTEAFF. The DNA of the CDR3 is TGCAGCGTAAGGGGACAGATGAACACTGAAGCTTTCTTT.

A single count supports this clone. The chain uses TRBV12-3 or TRBV12-4 and TRBJ1-5, with D uncertain. This CDR3 contains 13 residues. Trimming removed 3 bases from V and 2 bases from J, with 5 bases in between. Written as DNA, the CDR3 is TGTGCCAGCAGTTTCCCCGGCAATCAGCCCCAGCATTTT. Protein: CASSFPGNQPQHF.

J is TRBJ2-2 and V is TRBV6-6; no clear D gene. The V and J ends lost 2 bases and 7 bases respectively, with 5 bases between them. The CDR3 has 12 residues. CDR1 and CDR2 (germline): MNHNY, SVGAGI (reference sequence). The DNA of the CDR3 is TGTGCCAGCAGTTACCCAAGCGGGGAGCTGTTTTTT. It specifies CASSYPSGELFF.

There are a few counts of this clone. The chain combines TRBV2 with TRBJ2-7; 7 nucleotides match TRBD1. The V gene end was trimmed by 4 bases and the J gene end by 0 bases; junction bases not matched to a gene: 6. CDR3 length equals 15 residues. Germline CDR1 is SNHLY and CDR2 is FYNNEI. DNA for the CDR3: TGTGCCAGCAGTGGACCACAGGGGATCTCCTACGAGCAGTACTTC. It translates to CASSGPQGISYEQYF.

This clone is a singleton in its sample. The chain employs TRBV5-8 and TRBJ2-7, with D tentatively TRBD1 or TRBD2 (5 bases each). Looked up from germline, CDR1 is SGHTS and CDR2 is YDEGEE. Deletions cut 1 base from V and 0 bases from J, with 8 bases between. The CDR3 is 14 amino acids. The CDR3 coding sequence is TGTGCCAGCAGCTTGTACGGGACCTCCTACGAGCAGTACTTC. Its protein is CASSLYGTSYEQYF.

The genes are TRBV3-1 (or the pseudogene TRBV3-2) and TRBJ2-7; 7 bases are a match to TRBD1. The CDR3 consists of 16 residues. V trimming: 2 bases; J trimming: 1 base; junction bases outside the gene matches: 8. Germline lookup yields CDR1 LGHDT and CDR2 YNNKEL (reference sequence). The CDR3 loop reads CASSQSNRGSSYEQYF. The CDR3 DNA reads TGTGCCAGCAGCCAAAGTAACAGGGGCAGTTCCTACGAGCAGTACTTC.

This clone came up once. This sequence joins TRBV19 and TRBJ1-2, with D possibly being TRBD1 (5 bases). Germline values: CDR1 LNHDA, CDR2 SQIVND (reference sequence). V dropped 1 base and J dropped 0 bases, with 9 bases sitting between them. The CDR3 runs 15 residues. The chain's CDR3 is CASSIGTRPNYGYTF. The DNA for the CDR3 is TGTGCCAGTAGTATAGGGACAAGACCTAACTATGGCTACACCTTC.